This T cell receptor beta chain was identified during a study of T cell clonality in common variable immunodeficiency. Germline CDR1 and CDR2: LGHNT and FRNRAP. Trimming cost V 4 bases and J 5 bases; bases outside gene matches: 4. The CDR3 consists of 13 residues. This clone was recorded at least ten times. Its antigen is undetermined. The read gets to within 3 residues of the CDR3 end, and the germline J gene fills in the rest. Clones were sequenced by immunoSEQ multiplex PCR, and TCRdb holds only the in-frame ones, with some missing. Singletons are absent from the sample, which has approximately 64,000 clones. General observations from the study: CVID subjects had higher TCRbeta clonality than healthy controls, most marked in about a third. Reportedly, TCR beta sequences from common variable immunodeficiency showed fewer deletions and N-nucleotide insertions.

The chain joins TRBV12-5 to TRBJ2-5; 7 positions match TRBD1. This clonotype originated in a person between 18 and 75 years old in good health. Sequencing was done on a sample of peripheral blood mononuclear cells. CDR3 sequence reads: CASGSRDSETQYF. The DNA read from the CDR3 is TGTGCTAGTGGTTCCAGGGACAGTGAGACC. Drawing the rest from reference TRBV12-5 and TRBJ2-5, the complete variable domain is DARVTQTPRHKVTEMGQEVTMRCQPILGHNTVFWYRQTMMQGLELLAYFRNRAPLDDSGMPKDRFSAEMPDATLATLKIQPSEPRDSAVYFCASGSRDSETQYFGPGTRLLVL.